These 3 T cell receptor beta chains originate from one sample sequenced in a study of blood T cells in healthy people across ages. A second PCR of 7 to 11 cycles used a sample-barcoded 5' primer and a J-beta primer mix. TCRdb reprocessed the 5' RACE reads with MiXCR, giving one entry per CDR3 protein. The table has hundreds of thousands of distinct CDR3 sequences, 52% seen once. The specimen sequenced was blood. The source of these receptors is a woman aged 80 or over in good health.

CDR3 DNA: TGCGCCAGCAGCCAAGATGAGGGGACCAACCAGCCCCAGCATTTT. Protein: CASSQDEGTNQPQHF. The genes are TRBV4-3 and TRBJ1-5, with D tentatively TRBD1 (5 bases). Trimming took off 0 bases at V and 7 bases at J, with 13 bases between the two ends. CDR1 and CDR2 from the germline V gene are LGHNA and YSLEER. The CDR3 contains 15 residues.

The rearrangement joins TRBV20-1 to TRBJ2-5; 9 bases agree with TRBD1. CDR1 and CDR2 from the germline V gene are DFQATT and SNEGSKA (reference sequence). The CDR3 is 14 amino acids. V shed 5 bases, J shed 1 base, and the junction held 5 bases outside the gene matches. The CDR3: CSADRQGGQETQYF. Written as DNA, the CDR3 is TGCAGTGCTGATCGACAGGGGGGCCAAGAGACCCAGTACTTC.

This chain connects TRBV20-1 to TRBJ2-7; D not certain. The CDR3 length is 11 residues. Germline-derived CDR1 and CDR2 are DFQATT and SNEGSKA (reference sequence). V lost 3 bases, J lost 4 bases, and 7 bases lay in between. Here the CDR3 reads CSASSEYEQYF. CDR3 sequence (DNA): TGCAGTGCTAGTTCCGAGTACGAGCAGTACTTC.